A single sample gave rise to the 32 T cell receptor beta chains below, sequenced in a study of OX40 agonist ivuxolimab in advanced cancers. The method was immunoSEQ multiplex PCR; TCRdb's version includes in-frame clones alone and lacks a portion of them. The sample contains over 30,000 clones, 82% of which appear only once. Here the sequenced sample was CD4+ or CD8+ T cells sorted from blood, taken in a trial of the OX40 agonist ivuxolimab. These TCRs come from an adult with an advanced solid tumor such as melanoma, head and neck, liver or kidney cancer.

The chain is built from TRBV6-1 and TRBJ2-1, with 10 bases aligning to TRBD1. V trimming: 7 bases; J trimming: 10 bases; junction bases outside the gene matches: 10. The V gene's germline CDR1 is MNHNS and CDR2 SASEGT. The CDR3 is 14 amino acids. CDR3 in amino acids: CASIRDRGRVEQFF. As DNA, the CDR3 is TGTGCCAGCATAAGAGACAGGGGGCGCGTGGAGCAGTTCTTC.

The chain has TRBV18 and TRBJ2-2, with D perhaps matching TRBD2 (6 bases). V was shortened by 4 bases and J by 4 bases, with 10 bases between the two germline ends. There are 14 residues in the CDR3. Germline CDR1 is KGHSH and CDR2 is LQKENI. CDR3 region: CASSQTRFTGELFF. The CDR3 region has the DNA TGTGCCAGCTCACAGACTAGGTTCACCGGGGAGCTGTTTTTT.

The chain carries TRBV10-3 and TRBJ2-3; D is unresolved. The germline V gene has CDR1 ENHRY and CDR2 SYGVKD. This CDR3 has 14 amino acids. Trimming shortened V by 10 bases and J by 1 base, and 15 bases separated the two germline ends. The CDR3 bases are TGTGCCACCCACGATGGGGTGGGCACAGATACGCAGTATTTT. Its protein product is CATHDGVGTDTQYF.

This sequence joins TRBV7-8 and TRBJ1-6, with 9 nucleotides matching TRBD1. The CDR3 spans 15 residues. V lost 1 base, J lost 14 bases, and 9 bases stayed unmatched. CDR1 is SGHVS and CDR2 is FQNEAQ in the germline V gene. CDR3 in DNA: TGTGCCAGCAGCTTAGTACAGGGGGCCTTTTCGACCCTCCACTTT. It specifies CASSLVQGAFSTLHF.

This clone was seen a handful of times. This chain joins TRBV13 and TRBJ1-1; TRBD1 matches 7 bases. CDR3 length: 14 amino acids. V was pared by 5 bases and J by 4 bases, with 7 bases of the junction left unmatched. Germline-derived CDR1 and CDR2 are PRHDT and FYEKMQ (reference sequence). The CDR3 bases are TGTGCCAGCAGCGTAGACAGGGTTGGCACTGAAGCTTTCTTT. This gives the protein CASSVDRVGTEAFF.

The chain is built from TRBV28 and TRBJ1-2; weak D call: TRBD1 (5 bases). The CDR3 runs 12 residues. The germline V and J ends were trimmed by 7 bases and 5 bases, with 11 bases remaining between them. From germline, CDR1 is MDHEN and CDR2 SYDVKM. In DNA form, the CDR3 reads TGTGCCAGCAAAACTGGGGGGTATGGCTACACCTTC. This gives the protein CASKTGGYGYTF.

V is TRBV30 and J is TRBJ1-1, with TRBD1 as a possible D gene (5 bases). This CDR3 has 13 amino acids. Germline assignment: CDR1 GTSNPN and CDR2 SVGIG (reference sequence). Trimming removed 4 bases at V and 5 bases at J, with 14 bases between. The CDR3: CAWKHSGGTEAFF. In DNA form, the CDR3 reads TGTGCCTGGAAGCACTCGGGGGGTACTGAAGCTTTCTTT.

CDR3 in amino acids: CASSQGGQGVGNEQFF. The CDR3 DNA follows: TGCGCCAGCAGCCAAGGGGGACAGGGGGTCGGGAATGAGCAGTTCTTC. The rearrangement links TRBV4-1 to TRBJ2-1; 11 nucleotides agree with TRBD1. CDR3 length equals 16 residues. The germline V gene encodes CDR1 MGHRA and CDR2 YSYEKL. J was trimmed by 7 bases and V by 1 base; bases with no gene match: 6.

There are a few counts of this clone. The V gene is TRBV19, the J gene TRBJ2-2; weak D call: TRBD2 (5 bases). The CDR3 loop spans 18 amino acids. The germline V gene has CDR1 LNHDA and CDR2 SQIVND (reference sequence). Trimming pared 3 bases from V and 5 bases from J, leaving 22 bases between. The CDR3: CASSILGLGRERTGELFF. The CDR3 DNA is TGTGCCAGTAGTATTTTGGGGTTGGGTCGGGAAAGAACCGGGGAGCTGTTTTTT.

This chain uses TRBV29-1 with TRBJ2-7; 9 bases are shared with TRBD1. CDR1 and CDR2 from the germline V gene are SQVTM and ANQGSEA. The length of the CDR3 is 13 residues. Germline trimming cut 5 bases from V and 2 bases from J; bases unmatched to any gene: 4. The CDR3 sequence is CSVRTGETYEQYF. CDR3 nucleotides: TGCAGCGTTCGGACAGGGGAGACCTACGAGCAGTACTTC.

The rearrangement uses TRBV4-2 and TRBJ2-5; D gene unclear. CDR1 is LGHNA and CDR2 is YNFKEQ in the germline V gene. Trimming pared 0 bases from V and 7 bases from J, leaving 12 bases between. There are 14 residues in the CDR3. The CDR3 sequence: CASSQDEGGRTQYF. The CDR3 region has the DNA TGTGCCAGCAGCCAAGACGAAGGTGGGCGGACCCAGTACTTC.

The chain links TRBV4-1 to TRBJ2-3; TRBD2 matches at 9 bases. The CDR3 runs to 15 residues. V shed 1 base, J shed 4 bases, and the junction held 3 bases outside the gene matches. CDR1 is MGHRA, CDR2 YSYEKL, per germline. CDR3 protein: CASSQVAGEADTQYF. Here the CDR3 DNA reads TGCGCCAGCAGCCAAGTAGCGGGGGAGGCAGATACGCAGTATTTT.

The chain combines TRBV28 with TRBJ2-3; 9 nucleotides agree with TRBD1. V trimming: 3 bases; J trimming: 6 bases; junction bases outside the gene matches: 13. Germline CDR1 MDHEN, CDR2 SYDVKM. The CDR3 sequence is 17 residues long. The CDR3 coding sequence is TGTGCCAGCAGTTTCTCCCCGGGACAGGGTTCCCCCGATACGCAGTATTTT. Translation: CASSFSPGQGSPDTQYF. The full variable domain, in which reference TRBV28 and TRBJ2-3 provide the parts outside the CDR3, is DVKVTQSSRYLVKRTGEKVFLECVQDMDHENMFWYRQDPGLGLRLIYFSYDVKMKEKGDIPEGYSVSREKKERFSLILESASTNQTSMYLCASSFSPGQGSPDTQYFGPGTRLTVL.

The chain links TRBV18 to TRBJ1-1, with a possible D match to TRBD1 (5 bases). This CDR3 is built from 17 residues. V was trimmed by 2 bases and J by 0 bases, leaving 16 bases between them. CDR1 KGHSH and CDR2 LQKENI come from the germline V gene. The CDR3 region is CASSPVRSRAVNTEAFF. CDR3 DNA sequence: TGTGCCAGCTCACCAGTCCGTAGCAGGGCCGTGAACACTGAAGCTTTCTTT.

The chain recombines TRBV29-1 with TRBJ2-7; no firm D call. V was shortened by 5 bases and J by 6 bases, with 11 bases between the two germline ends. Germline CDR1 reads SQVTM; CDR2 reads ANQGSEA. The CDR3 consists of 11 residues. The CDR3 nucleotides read TGCAGCGTTTTAAGGTCGAGCGAGCAGTACTTC. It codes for CSVLRSSEQYF.

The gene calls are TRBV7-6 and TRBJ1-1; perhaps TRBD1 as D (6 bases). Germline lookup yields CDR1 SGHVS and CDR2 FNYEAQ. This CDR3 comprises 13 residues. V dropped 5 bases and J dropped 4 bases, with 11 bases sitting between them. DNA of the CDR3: TGTGCCAGCAGCCATCGGGACACCACTGAAGCTTTCTTT. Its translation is CASSHRDTTEAFF.

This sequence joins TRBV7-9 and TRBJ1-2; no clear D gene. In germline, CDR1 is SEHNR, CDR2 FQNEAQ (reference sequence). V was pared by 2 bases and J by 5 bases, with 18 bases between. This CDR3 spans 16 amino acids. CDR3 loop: CASSLQSLPTGYGYTF. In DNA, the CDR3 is TGTGCCAGCAGCTTACAAAGTCTACCAACGGGATATGGCTACACCTTC.

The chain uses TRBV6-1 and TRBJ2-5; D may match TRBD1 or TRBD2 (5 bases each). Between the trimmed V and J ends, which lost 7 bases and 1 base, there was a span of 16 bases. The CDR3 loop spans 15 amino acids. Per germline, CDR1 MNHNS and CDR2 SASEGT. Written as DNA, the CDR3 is TGTGCCAGCAACTTCCTATCGGGGCTCCAAGAGACCCAGTACTTC. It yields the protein CASNFLSGLQETQYF.

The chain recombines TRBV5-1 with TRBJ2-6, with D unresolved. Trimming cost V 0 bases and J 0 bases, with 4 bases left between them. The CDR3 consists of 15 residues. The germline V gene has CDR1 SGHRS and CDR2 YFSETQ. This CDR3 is CASSLDGSGANVLTF. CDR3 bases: TGCGCCAGCAGCTTGGATGGCTCTGGGGCCAACGTCCTGACTTTC.

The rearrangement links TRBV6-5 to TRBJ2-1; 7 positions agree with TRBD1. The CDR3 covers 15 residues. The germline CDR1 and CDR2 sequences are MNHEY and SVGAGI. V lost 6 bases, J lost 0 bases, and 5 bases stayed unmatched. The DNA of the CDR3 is TGTGCCAGCAGACAACAGGGGAGCTCCTACAATGAGCAGTTCTTC. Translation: CASRQQGSSYNEQFF.

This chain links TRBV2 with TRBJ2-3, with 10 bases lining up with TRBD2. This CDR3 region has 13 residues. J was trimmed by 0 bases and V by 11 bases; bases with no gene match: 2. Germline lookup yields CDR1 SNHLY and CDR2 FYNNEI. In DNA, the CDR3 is TGTGCCGGACTAGCGGCTAGCACAGATACGCAGTATTTT. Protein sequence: CAGLAASTDTQYF.

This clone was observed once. CDR3 loop: CASSPSQDIYGYTF. In DNA, the CDR3 is TGTGCCAGCAGCCCCAGCCAGGACATTTATGGCTACACCTTC. V usage is TRBV7-2 and J usage is TRBJ1-2, with a tentative D call TRBD1 (5 bases). The CDR3 totals 14 residues. CDR1 is SGHTA and CDR2 is FQGNSA in the germline V gene. The V end lost 5 bases, the J end lost 5 bases, and 15 bases lay between the germline ends.

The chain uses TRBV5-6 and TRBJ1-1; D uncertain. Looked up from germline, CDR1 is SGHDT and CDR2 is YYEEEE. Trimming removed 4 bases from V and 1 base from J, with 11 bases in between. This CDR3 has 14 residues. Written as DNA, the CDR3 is TGTGCCAGCAGCCCTAACCGGGGGAACACTGAAGCTTTCTTT. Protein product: CASSPNRGNTEAFF.

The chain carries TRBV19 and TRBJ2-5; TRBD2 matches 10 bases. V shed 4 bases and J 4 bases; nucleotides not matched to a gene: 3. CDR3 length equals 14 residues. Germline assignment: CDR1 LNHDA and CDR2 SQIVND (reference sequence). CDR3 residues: CASSTQRGGETQYF. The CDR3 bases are TGTGCCAGTAGTACACAGCGGGGGGGAGAGACCCAGTACTTC. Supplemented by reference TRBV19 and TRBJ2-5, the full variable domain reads DGGITQSPKYLFRKEGQNVTLSCEQNLNHDAMYWYRQDPGQGLRLIYYSQIVNDFQKGDIAEGYSVSREKKESFPLTVTSAQKNPTAFYLCASSTQRGGETQYFGPGTRLLVL.

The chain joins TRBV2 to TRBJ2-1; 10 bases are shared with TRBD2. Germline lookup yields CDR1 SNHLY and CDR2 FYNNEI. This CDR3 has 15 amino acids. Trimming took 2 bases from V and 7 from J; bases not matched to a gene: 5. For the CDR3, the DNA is TGTGCCAGCAGTGAATCCAGCGGGGGGGCAAATGAGCAGTTCTTC. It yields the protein CASSESSGGANEQFF.

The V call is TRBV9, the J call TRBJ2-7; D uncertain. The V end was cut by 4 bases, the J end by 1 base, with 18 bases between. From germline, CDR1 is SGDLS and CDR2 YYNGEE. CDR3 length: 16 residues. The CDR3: CASSPQDAGLSYEQYF. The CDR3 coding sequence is TGTGCCAGCAGCCCTCAGGACGCTGGGCTTTCCTACGAGCAGTACTTC. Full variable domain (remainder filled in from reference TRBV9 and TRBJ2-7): DSGVTQTPKHLITATGQRVTLRCSPRSGDLSVYWYQQSLDQGLQFLIQYYNGEERAKGNILERFSAQQFPDLHSELNLSSLELGDSALYFCASSPQDAGLSYEQYFGPGTRLTVT.

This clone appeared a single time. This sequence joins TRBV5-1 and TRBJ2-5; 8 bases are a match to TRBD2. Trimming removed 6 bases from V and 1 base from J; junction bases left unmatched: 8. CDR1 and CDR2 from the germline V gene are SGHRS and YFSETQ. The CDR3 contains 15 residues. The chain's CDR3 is CASTPGRGAQETQYF. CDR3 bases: TGCGCCAGCACCCCCGGGCGGGGGGCCCAAGAGACCCAGTACTTC.

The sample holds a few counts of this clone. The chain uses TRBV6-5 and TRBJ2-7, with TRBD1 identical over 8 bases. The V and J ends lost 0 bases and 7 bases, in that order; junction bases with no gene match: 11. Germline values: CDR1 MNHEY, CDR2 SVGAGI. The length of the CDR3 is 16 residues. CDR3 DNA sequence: TGTGCCAGCAGTTACTCGAGAGCTCAGGGGGCGGGGGAGCAGTACTTC. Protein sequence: CASSYSRAQGAGEQYF.

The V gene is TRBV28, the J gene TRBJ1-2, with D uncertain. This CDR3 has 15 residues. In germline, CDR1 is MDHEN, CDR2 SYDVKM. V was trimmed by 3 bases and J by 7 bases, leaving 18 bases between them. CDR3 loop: CASSFGTAPVRGYTF. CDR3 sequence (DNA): TGTGCCAGCAGTTTCGGAACAGCACCGGTGCGTGGCTACACCTTC.

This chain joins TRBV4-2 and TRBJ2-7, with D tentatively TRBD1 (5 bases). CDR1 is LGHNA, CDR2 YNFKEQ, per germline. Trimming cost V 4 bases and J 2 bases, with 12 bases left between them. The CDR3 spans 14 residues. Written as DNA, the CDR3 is TGTGCCAGCAGCCGGTCGACAGCAGCCTACGAGCAGTACTTC. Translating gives CASSRSTAAYEQYF.

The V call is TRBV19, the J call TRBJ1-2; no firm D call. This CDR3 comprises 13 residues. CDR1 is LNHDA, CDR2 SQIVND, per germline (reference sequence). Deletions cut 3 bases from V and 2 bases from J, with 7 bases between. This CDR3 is CASSIGSNYGYTF. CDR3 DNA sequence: TGTGCCAGTAGTATCGGGAGCAACTATGGCTACACCTTC.

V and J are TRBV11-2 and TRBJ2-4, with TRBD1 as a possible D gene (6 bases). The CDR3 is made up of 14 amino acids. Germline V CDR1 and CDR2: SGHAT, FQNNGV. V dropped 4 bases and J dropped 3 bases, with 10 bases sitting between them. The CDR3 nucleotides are TGTGCCAGCAGCTCCTGGGACAACAAAAACATTCAGTACTTC. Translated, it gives CASSSWDNKNIQYF. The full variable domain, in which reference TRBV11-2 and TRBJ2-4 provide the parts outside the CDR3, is EAGVAQSPRYKIIEKRQSVAFWCNPISGHATLYWYQQILGQGPKLLIQFQNNGVVDDSQLPKDRFSAERLKGVDSTLKIQPAKLEDSAVYLCASSSWDNKNIQYFGAGTRLSVL.